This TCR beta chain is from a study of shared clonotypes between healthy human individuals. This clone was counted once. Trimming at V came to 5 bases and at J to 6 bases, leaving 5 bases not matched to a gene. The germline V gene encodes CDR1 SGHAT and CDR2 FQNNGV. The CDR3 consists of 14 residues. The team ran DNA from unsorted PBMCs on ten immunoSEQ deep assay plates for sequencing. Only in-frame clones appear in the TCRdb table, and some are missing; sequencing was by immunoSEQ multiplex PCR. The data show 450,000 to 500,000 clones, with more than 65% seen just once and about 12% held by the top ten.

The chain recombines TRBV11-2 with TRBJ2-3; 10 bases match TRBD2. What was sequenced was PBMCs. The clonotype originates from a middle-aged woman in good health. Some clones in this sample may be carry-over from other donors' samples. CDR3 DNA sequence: TGTGCCAGCAGCCCCAGCGGGAGGGGGGATACGCAGTATTTT. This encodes CASSPSGRGDTQYF.